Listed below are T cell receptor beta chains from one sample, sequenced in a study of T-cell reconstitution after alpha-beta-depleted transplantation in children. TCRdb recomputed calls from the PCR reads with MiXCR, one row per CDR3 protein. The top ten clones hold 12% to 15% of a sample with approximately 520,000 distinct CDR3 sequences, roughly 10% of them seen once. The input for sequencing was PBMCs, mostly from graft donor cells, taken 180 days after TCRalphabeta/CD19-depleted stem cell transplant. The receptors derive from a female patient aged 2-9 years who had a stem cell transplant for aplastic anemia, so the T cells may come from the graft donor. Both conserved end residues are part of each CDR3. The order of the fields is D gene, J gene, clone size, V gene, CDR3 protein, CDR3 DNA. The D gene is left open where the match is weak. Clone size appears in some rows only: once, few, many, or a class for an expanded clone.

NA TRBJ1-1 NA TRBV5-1 CASSPMRMNTEAFF TGCGCCAGCAGCCCAATGAGGATGAACACTGAAGCTTTCTTT
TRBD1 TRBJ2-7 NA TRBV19 CASSTTGVYEQYF TGTGCCAGTAGTACGACAGGGGTCTACGAGCAGTACTTC
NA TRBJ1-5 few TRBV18 CASSPGLPSNQPQHF TGTGCCAGCTCACCAGGGTTGCCTAGCAATCAGCCCCAGCATTTT
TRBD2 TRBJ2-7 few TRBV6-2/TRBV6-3 CASSYLASGSIGEQYF TGTGCCAGCAGTTACCTGGCTAGCGGGAGTATTGGCGAGCAGTACTTC
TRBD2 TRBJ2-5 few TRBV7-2 CASSLAWGLAGERFRETQYF TGTGCCAGCAGCTTAGCTTGGGGACTAGCGGGAGAGAGATTTCGAGAGACCCAGTACTTC
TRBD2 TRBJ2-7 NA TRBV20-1 CSANPGLAGVLSSSYEQYF TGCAGTGCTAACCCAGGACTAGCGGGAGTTCTATCGAGCTCCTACGAGCAGTACTTC
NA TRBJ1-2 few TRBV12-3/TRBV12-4 CASSSYGANYGYTF TGTGCCAGCAGTTCATACGGTGCTAACTATGGCTACACCTTC
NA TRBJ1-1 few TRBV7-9 CASSFALEAFF TGTGCCAGCAGCTTTGCCCTTGAAGCTTTCTTT
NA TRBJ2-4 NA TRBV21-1 CASSLRRDRGFFGNIQYF TGTGCCAGCAGCTTAAGGAGGGACAGGGGATTCTTCGGAAACATTCAGTACTTC
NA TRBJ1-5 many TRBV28 CASSFEVTNQPQHF TGTGCCAGCAGTTTCGAGGTGACGAATCAGCCCCAGCATTTT
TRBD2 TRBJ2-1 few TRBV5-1 CASSLELAGGPPYNEQFF TGCGCCAGCAGCTTGGAACTAGCGGGAGGGCCCCCCTACAATGAGCAGTTCTTC
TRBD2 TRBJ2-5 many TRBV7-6 CASSLAPSGRPQETQYF TGTGCCAGCAGCTTAGCACCTAGCGGGAGGCCGCAAGAGACCCAGTACTTC
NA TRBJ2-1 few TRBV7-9 CASSYGRDCDEQFF TGTGCCAGCAGCTACGGCCGAGACTGCGATGAGCAGTTCTTC
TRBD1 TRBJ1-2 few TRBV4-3 CASSQAGTGAGYTF TGCGCCAGCAGCCAAGCGGGAACAGGGGCTGGCTACACCTTC
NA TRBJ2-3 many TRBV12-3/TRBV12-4 CASSTPTDTQYF TGTGCCAGCAGTACCCCCACAGATACGCAGTATTTT
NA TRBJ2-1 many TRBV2 CASSGALTYNEQFF TGTGCCAGCAGTGGCGCTCTGACCTACAATGAGCAGTTCTTC
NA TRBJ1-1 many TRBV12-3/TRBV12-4 CASTRSPGHNTEAFF TGTGCCAGCACCAGATCCCCGGGACACAACACTGAAGCTTTCTTT
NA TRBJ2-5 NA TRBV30 CAWEPGPQETQYF TGTGCCTGGGAACCGGGACCCCAAGAGACCCAGTACTTC
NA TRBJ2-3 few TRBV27 CASSGGQSQYF TGTGCCAGCAGTGGGGGTCAGTCGCAGTATTTT
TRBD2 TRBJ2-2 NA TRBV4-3 CASSQDKLAGPGELFF TGCGCCAGCAGCCAAGATAAGCTAGCGGGGCCCGGGGAGCTGTTTTTT
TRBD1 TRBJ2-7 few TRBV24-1 CATSVGQNYEQYF TGTGCCACCAGTGTGGGACAGAACTACGAGCAGTACTTC
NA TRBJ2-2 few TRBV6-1 CASGQRGVRTNTGELFF TGTGCCAGCGGCCAGAGGGGGGTCAGAACGAACACCGGGGAGCTGTTTTTT
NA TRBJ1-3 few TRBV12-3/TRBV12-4 CASSPGQISGNTIYF TGTGCCAGCAGTCCCGGACAAATCTCTGGAAACACCATATATTTT
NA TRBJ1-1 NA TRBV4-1 CASSPSGAPMNTEAFF TGCGCCAGCAGCCCCTCGGGGGCCCCGATGAACACTGAAGCTTTCTTT
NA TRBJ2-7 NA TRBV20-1 CSAPDTYEQYF TGCAGTGCCCCGGACACCTACGAGCAGTACTTC
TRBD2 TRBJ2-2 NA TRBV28 CASSLLLLAGGPGELFF TGTGCCAGCAGTTTACTCCTGCTAGCGGGAGGGCCGGGGGAGCTGTTTTTT